The 25 T cell receptor beta chains listed next were all sequenced from one sample in a study of blood T cell repertoires in COVID-19. The repertoire was sequenced with immunoSEQ multiplex PCR; TCRdb's copy has only in-frame clones and lacks some. The table lists around 250,000 clones, more than 70% of them singletons. The sample comprised peripheral blood. These receptors came from a woman older than 75 with COVID-19, enrolled during active disease.

The chain links TRBV28 to TRBJ1-5; D is perhaps TRBD1 (5 bases). Between the trimmed V and J ends, which lost 6 bases and 2 bases, there was a span of 14 bases. The CDR3 totals 15 residues. Germline values: CDR1 MDHEN, CDR2 SYDVKM. CDR3 nucleotides: TGTGCCAGCAGGACGTCAGGGTCGGGCAATCAGCCCCAGCATTTT. Its protein product is CASRTSGSGNQPQHF.

This clone is a singleton in its sample. The chain couples TRBV28 to TRBJ2-7, with TRBD1 identical over 7 bases. The CDR3 spans 13 residues. J lost 3 bases, V lost 6 bases, and 5 bases had no gene match. Germline lookup yields CDR1 MDHEN and CDR2 SYDVKM. CDR3 DNA: TGTGCCAGCAGGATAACAGGGGACTACGAGCAGTACTTC. It codes for CASRITGDYEQYF. The variable domain in full, completed from reference TRBV28 and TRBJ2-7, reads DVKVTQSSRYLVKRTGEKVFLECVQDMDHENMFWYRQDPGLGLRLIYFSYDVKMKEKGDIPEGYSVSREKKERFSLILESASTNQTSMYLCASRITGDYEQYFGPGTRLTVT.

This chain links TRBV29-1 with TRBJ1-5; 7 positions match TRBD1. Germline V CDR1 and CDR2: SQVTM, ANQGSEA. The CDR3 runs 12 residues. The V gene end was trimmed by 6 bases and the J gene end by 4 bases; junction bases not matched to a gene: 3. The DNA for the CDR3 is TGCAGCGTGGGACAGATTAATCAGCCCCAGCATTTT. Amino acids: CSVGQINQPQHF. Based on the CDR3 plus reference TRBV29-1 and TRBJ1-5, the full variable domain is SAVISQKPSRDICQRGTSLTIQCQVDSQVTMMFWYRQQPGQSLTLIATANQGSEATYESGFVIDKFPISRPNLTFSTLTVSNMSPEDSSIYLCSVGQINQPQHFGDGTRLSIL.

This clone has more than one count but fewer than ten. The same CDR3 arises from other DNA sequences in this sample as well. The gene calls are TRBV12-3 or TRBV12-4 and TRBJ2-5, with D unresolved. V was cut by 3 bases and J by 5 bases, with 4 bases left in between. CDR3 length equals 11 residues. The CDR3 DNA reads TGTGCCAGCAGTTTTCAGGAGACCCAGTACTTC. Translating gives CASSFQETQYF.

The rearrangement links TRBV5-6 to TRBJ2-2; D unclear. From germline, CDR1 is SGHDT and CDR2 YYEEEE. The CDR3 length is 12 residues. Trimming pared 2 bases from V and 6 bases from J, leaving 5 bases between. The CDR3 here is CASSFRAGELFF. Written as DNA, the CDR3 is TGTGCCAGCAGCTTCCGAGCCGGGGAGCTGTTTTTT.

This clone has just one count. This rearrangement joins TRBV10-3 to TRBJ1-3; TRBD1 matches 7 bases. V was pared by 5 bases and J by 0 bases, with 7 bases of the junction left unmatched. This CDR3 region has 16 residues. Germline values: CDR1 ENHRY, CDR2 SYGVKD. This chain's CDR3 is CAISRDSQDSGNTIYF. The CDR3 coding sequence is TGTGCCATCAGTCGGGACAGCCAAGACTCTGGAAACACCATATATTTT.

V usage is TRBV25-1 and J usage is TRBJ1-5, with TRBD1 identical over 7 bases. Germline loops: CDR1 MGHDK, CDR2 SYGVNS. V lost 4 bases, J lost 0 bases, and 3 bases stayed unmatched. This CDR3 is 15 amino acids long. Here the CDR3 DNA reads TGTGCCAGCAGTGGGACAGGAAATAGCAATCAGCCCCAGCATTTT. Encoded protein: CASSGTGNSNQPQHF.

The V gene is TRBV7-9, the J gene TRBJ1-1, with D perhaps TRBD1 (5 bases). The V end was cut by 1 base, the J end by 9 bases, with 12 bases between. The CDR3 totals 13 residues. The germline gives CDR1 SEHNR, CDR2 FQNEAQ (reference sequence). CDR3 DNA sequence: TGTGCCAGCAGCTTAGGGGGGGTACAGCAAGCTTTCTTT. This encodes CASSLGGVQQAFF.

The count of this clone is one. The chain recombines TRBV5-1 with TRBJ1-2; D remains unclear. CDR3 length: 14 residues. Germline V CDR1 and CDR2: SGHRS, YFSETQ. The germline V and J ends were trimmed by 1 base and 1 base, with 8 bases remaining between them. The CDR3, as DNA: TGCGCCAGCAGCTTGCTCGACATTAACTATGGCTACACCTTC. It encodes CASSLLDINYGYTF.

The chain carries TRBV25-1 and TRBJ1-1; tentative D call: TRBD1 (6 bases). CDR1 is MGHDK, CDR2 SYGVNS, per germline. V was trimmed by 3 bases and J by 2 bases, leaving 13 bases between them. The CDR3 covers 15 residues. The CDR3 nucleotides are TGTGCCAGCAGTGACCCCAGGGGCCTTAACACTGAAGCTTTCTTT. Residues: CASSDPRGLNTEAFF.

The J gene is TRBJ1-1, the V gene TRBV12-5, with TRBD1 matching 10 bases. With V trimmed by 0 bases and J by 0 bases, 7 bases remained unmatched. The CDR3 length is 18 residues. Per germline, CDR1 LGHNT and CDR2 FRNRAP. The DNA for the CDR3 is TGTGCTAGTGGTTTGGTACTAGGGACAGGGGCCATGAACACTGAAGCTTTCTTT. Protein: CASGLVLGTGAMNTEAFF.

In DNA form, the CDR3 reads TGTGCCAGCAGCATGCCGGGTCTTTACGAGCAGTACTTC. Its protein is CASSMPGLYEQYF. V gene TRBV28 combines with J gene TRBJ2-7; unclear D gene. Per the germline V gene, CDR1 is MDHEN and CDR2 is SYDVKM. The ends were cut back, 6 bases at V and 4 bases at J, with 13 bases in the middle. The CDR3 runs to 13 residues.

In nucleotides, the CDR3 is TGTGCCAGCAGTTTCCCACCGGGACAGGGCAGTTATGGCTACACCTTC. This translates into CASSFPPGQGSYGYTF. J is TRBJ1-2 and V is TRBV6-5, with 9 bases that match TRBD1. The V gene end was trimmed by 4 bases and the J gene end by 5 bases; junction bases not matched to a gene: 11. Germline V gives CDR1 MNHEY, CDR2 SVGAGI. The CDR3 totals 16 residues.

This clone was observed a single time. The sample holds other DNA sequences that translate to the same CDR3. CDR3 nucleotide sequence: TGTGCCTGGAGCCCCGGGGGTGCAGGCAATCAGCCCCAGCATTTT. Its translation: CAWSPGGAGNQPQHF. This chain connects TRBV30 to TRBJ1-5; the D gene is possibly TRBD1 (5 bases). This CDR3 is 15 amino acids long. V was trimmed by 3 bases and J by 2 bases, leaving 14 bases between them. CDR1 and CDR2 (germline): GTSNPN, SVGIG (reference sequence).

CDR3 nucleotides: TGCAGCGTTGAAGCAGGGACAGGGAATGAAAAACTGTTTTTT. Protein: CSVEAGTGNEKLFF. The genes are TRBV29-1 and TRBJ1-4, with 9 positions matching TRBD1. V shed 1 base, J shed 5 bases, and the junction held 2 bases outside the gene matches. The germline gives CDR1 SQVTM, CDR2 ANQGSEA. The length of the CDR3 is 14 residues.

In this sample, this clone turned up once. This sequence joins TRBV19 and TRBJ1-4; 7 positions match TRBD1. The CDR3 extends over 14 amino acids. Germline CDR1 and CDR2: LNHDA and SQIVND (reference sequence). V gave up 6 bases and J gave up 5 bases; unmatched junction bases: 6. As DNA, the CDR3 is TGTGCCAGTAGAGCGACAGGGAGCAATGAAAAACTGTTTTTT. It encodes CASRATGSNEKLFF.

The chain carries TRBV5-1 and TRBJ2-2, with D possibly matching TRBD2 (5 bases). V dropped 0 bases and J dropped 6 bases, with 9 bases sitting between them. Germline V gene lookup returns CDR1 SGHRS and CDR2 YFSETQ. The CDR3 sequence is 14 residues long. The CDR3 region has the DNA TGCGCCAGCAGCTTGGCGGGGATAGCCGGGGAGCTGTTTTTT. Translated, it gives CASSLAGIAGELFF.

This chain connects TRBV3-1 (or the pseudogene TRBV3-2) to TRBJ1-6; 9 bases align to TRBD1. Germline V lookup: CDR1 LGHDT, CDR2 YNNKEL (reference sequence). The trim removed 0 bases at V and 10 bases at J, leaving 4 bases unmatched. This CDR3 spans 15 amino acids. CDR3 sequence (DNA): TGTGCCAGCAGCCAAGAACCGGGACAGGGATCACCCCTCCACTTT. Translation gives CASSQEPGQGSPLHF.

The V and J genes are TRBV5-1 and TRBJ1-1; TRBD1 is a possible D gene (5 bases). There are 14 residues in the CDR3. V shed 7 bases and J shed 1 base, with 14 bases lying between them. CDR1 and CDR2 (germline): SGHRS, YFSETQ. CDR3 loop: CASGGRGGNTEAFF. DNA of the CDR3: TGCGCCAGCGGAGGGAGGGGAGGGAACACTGAAGCTTTCTTT.

The CDR3 DNA sequence: TGCGCCAGCACCCTTCAGGGGATGAACACTGAAGCTTTCTTT. This translates into CASTLQGMNTEAFF. The chain carries TRBV5-1 and TRBJ1-1, with D possibly TRBD1 on 6 matching bases. Between the trimmed V and J ends, which lost 6 bases and 0 bases, there was a span of 12 bases. Looked up from germline, CDR1 is SGHRS and CDR2 is YFSETQ. This CDR3 has 14 amino acids. The whole variable domain, filled in from reference TRBV5-1 and TRBJ1-1, reads KAGVTQTPRYLIKTRGQQVTLSCSPISGHRSVSWYQQTPGQGLQFLFEYFSETQRNKGNFPGRFSGRQFSNSRSEMNVSTLELGDSALYLCASTLQGMNTEAFFGQGTRLTVV.

This clone appeared a few times. The CDR3 DNA reads TGTGCCAGCAGCTTGGCCCACCGGGACAGGAATGGCTACACCTTC. Its protein product is CASSLAHRDRNGYTF. V gene TRBV5-4 combines with J gene TRBJ1-2; TRBD1 matches 8 bases. Looked up from germline, CDR1 is SGHNT and CDR2 is YYREEE (reference sequence). Losses at the gene ends were 0 bases for V and 6 bases for J; bases not matched to a gene: 7. CDR3 length equals 15 residues.

The chain uses TRBV5-1 and TRBJ2-7; D possibly corresponds to TRBD1 (7 bases). Germline V CDR1 and CDR2: SGHRS, YFSETQ. The V gene lost 4 bases and the J gene lost 0 bases, with 11 bases spanning the gap. The CDR3 extends over 14 amino acids. CDR3 loop: CASSPGDSSYEQYF. The DNA for the CDR3 is TGCGCCAGCAGCCCGGGGGACAGCTCCTACGAGCAGTACTTC.

Only a few counts were recorded for this clone. The V and J genes are TRBV3-1 (or the pseudogene TRBV3-2) and TRBJ1-4; TRBD1 agrees at 7 bases. The CDR3 covers 16 residues. The junction had 5 bases not matched to a gene; V was cut back by 4 bases and J by 0 bases. Germline CDR1 is LGHDT and CDR2 is YNNKEL (reference sequence). The CDR3 coding sequence is TGTGCCAGCAGCCGTGGGGACAGCGCAACTAATGAAAAACTGTTTTTT. This sequence encodes CASSRGDSATNEKLFF.

This sequence joins TRBV7-2 and TRBJ1-1, with TRBD1 matching 7 bases. The CDR3 contains 14 residues. Losses at the gene ends were 1 base for V and 8 bases for J; bases not matched to a gene: 7. Germline loops: CDR1 SGHTA, CDR2 FQGNSA. The CDR3 is CASSLDRGLGEAFF. The CDR3 DNA reads TGTGCCAGCAGCTTAGACAGGGGACTCGGCGAAGCTTTCTTT.

The V gene is TRBV9, the J gene TRBJ1-3, with D possibly TRBD1 on 6 matching bases. V was trimmed by 0 bases and J by 0 bases, leaving 10 bases between them. The CDR3 is 16 residues long. Germline-derived CDR1 and CDR2 are SGDLS and YYNGEE. CDR3 in DNA: TGTGCCAGCAGCGTAGGAGTGGGGGCCTCTGGAAACACCATATATTTT. Amino acids: CASSVGVGASGNTIYF.